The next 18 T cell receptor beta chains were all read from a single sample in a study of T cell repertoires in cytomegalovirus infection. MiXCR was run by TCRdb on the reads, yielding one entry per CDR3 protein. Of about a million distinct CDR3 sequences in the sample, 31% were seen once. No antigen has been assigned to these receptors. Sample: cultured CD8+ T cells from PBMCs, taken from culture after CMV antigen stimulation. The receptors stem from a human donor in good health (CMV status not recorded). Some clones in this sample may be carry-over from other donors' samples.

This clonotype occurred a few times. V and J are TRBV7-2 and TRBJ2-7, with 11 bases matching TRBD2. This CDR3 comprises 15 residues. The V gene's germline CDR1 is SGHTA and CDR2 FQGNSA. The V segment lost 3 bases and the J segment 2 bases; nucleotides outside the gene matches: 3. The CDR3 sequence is CASSLLAGGPYEQYV. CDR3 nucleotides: TGTGCCAGCAGCTTGCTAGCGGGGGGCCCCTACGAGCAGTACGTC.

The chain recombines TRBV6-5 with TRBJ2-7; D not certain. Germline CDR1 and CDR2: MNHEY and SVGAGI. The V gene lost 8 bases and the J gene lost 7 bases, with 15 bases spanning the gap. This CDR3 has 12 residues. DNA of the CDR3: TGTGCCAGCGAAGGGCTAGTCGGTGAGCAGTACGTC. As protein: CASEGLVGEQYV.

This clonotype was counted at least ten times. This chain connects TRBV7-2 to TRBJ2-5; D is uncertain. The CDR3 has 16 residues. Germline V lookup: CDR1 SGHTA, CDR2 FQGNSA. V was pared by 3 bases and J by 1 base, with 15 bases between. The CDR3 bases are TGTGCCAGCAGCTTGATTTCCGGAGTACCCCAAGAGACCCAGTACTTC. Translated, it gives CASSLISGVPQETQYF.

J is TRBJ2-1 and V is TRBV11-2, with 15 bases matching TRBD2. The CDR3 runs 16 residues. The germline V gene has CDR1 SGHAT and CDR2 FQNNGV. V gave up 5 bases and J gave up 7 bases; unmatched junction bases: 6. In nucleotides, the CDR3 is TGTGCCAGCAGCGCTTGGACTAGCGGGGGGGCGAATGAGCAGTTCTTC. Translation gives CASSAWTSGGANEQFF.

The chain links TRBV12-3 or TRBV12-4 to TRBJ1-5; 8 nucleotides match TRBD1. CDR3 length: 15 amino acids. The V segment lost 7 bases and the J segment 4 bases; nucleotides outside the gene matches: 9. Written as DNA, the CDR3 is TGTGCCAGCACCCCGGGTGACAGGGGTAATCAGCCCCAGCATTTT. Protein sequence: CASTPGDRGNQPQHF.

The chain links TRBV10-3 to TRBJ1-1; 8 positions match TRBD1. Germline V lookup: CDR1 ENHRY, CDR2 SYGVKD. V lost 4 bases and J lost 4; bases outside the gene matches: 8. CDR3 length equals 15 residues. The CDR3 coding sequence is TGTGCCATCAGTGTCTCCAGGGGGCGAGGCACTGAAGCTTTCTTT. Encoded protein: CAISVSRGRGTEAFF.

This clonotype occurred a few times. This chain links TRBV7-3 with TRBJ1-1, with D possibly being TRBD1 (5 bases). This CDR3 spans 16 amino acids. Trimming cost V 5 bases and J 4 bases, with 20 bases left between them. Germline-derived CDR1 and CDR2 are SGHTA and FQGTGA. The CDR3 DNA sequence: TGTGCCAGCAGCCAAGACCCTTCAGGGAGGGGCACTGAAGCTTTCTTT. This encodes CASSQDPSGRGTEAFF.

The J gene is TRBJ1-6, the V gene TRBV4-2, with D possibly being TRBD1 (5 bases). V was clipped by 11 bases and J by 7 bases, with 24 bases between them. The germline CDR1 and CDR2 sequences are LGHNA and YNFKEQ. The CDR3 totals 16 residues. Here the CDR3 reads CAPPKEGDYGNSPLHF. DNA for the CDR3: TGTGCCCCCCCCAAGGAAGGGGACTATGGGAATTCACCCCTCCACTTT.

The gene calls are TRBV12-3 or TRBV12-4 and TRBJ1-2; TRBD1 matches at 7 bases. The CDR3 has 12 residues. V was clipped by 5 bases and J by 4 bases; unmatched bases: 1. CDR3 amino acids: CASSTGAYGYTF. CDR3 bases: TGTGCCAGCAGTACAGGGGCCTATGGCTACACCTTC.

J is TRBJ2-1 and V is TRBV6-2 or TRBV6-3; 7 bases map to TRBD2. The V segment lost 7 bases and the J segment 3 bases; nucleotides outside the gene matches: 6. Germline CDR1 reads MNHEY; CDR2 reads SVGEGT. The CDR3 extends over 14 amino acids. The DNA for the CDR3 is TGTGCCAGCACCGGGACTACGTTCTACAATGAGCAGTTCTTC. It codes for CASTGTTFYNEQFF.

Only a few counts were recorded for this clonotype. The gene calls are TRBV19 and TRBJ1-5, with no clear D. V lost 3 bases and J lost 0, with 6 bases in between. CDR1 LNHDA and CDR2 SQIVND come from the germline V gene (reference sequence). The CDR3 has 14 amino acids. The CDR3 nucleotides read TGTGCCAGTAGTATTCTGGTTAGCAATCAGCCCCAGCATTTT. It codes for CASSILVSNQPQHF.

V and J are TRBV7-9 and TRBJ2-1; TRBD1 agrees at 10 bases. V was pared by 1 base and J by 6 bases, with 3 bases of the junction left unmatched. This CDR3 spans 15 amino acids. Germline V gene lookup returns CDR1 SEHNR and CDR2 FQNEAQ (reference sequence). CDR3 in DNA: TGTGCCAGCAGCTTAGGGACAGGGGGTTTCAATGAGCAGTTCTTC. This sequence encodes CASSLGTGGFNEQFF.

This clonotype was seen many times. CDR3 residues: CASSAGLAPFF. CDR3 sequence (DNA): TGTGCCAGCAGCGCGGGACTAGCGCCGTTCTTC. The V and J genes are TRBV7-6 and TRBJ2-1, with 10 bases aligning to TRBD2. The germline V gene has CDR1 SGHVS and CDR2 FNYEAQ. Germline trimming cut 5 bases from V and 15 bases from J; bases unmatched to any gene: 4. CDR3 length: 11 amino acids.

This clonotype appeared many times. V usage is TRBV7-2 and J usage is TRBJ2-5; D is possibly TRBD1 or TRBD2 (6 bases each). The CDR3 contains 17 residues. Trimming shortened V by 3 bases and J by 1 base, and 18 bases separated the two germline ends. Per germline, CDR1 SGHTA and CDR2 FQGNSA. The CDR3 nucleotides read TGTGCCAGCAGCTTCCGGGGAACTCGGGGGCCCCAAGAGACCCAGTACTTC. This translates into CASSFRGTRGPQETQYF.

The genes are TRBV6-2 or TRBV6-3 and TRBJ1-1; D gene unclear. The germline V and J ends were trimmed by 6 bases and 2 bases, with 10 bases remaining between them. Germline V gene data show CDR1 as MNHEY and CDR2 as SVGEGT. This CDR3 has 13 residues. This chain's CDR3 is CASRLEGNTEAFF. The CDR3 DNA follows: TGTGCCAGCAGACTTGAGGGCAACACTGAAGCTTTCTTT.

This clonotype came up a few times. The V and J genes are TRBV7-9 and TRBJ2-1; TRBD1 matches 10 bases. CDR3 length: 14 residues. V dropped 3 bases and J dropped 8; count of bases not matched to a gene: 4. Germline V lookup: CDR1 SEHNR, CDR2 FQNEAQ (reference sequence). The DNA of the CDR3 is TGTGCCAGCAGCTTCGGGACAGGGGCCCATGAGCAGTTCTTC. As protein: CASSFGTGAHEQFF.

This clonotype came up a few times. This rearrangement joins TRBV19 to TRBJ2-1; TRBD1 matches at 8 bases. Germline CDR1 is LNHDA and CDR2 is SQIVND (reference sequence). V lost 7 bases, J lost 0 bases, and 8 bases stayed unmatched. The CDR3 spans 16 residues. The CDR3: CASTPSGTGSYNEQFF. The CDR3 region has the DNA TGTGCCAGTACCCCCTCCGGGACAGGCTCCTACAATGAGCAGTTCTTC.

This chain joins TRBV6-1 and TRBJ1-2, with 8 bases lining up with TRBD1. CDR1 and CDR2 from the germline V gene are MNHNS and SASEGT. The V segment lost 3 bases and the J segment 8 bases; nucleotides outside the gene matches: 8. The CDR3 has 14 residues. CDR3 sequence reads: CASSETGARLGYTF. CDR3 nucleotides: TGTGCCAGCAGTGAGACAGGGGCTCGCTTGGGCTACACCTTC.